One and the same sample provided the 24 T cell receptor beta chains below, sequenced in a study of control samples from healthy donors and cancer patients. The table came from immunoSEQ multiplex PCR; TCRdb's copy has only in-frame clones and leaves some out. The data show roughly 100,000 clones, with about 86% seen just once and 12% to 15% held by the top ten. Sequencing was done on a sample of blood. These receptors all stem from a man younger than 40 in good health.

The chain recombines TRBV5-1 with TRBJ2-5; D is tentatively TRBD1 or TRBD2 (6 bases each). The germline V gene encodes CDR1 SGHRS and CDR2 YFSETQ. The germline V and J ends were trimmed by 5 bases and 5 bases, with 10 bases remaining between them. This CDR3 comprises 12 residues. The CDR3 DNA reads as TGCGCCAGCAGGGTAGGGGGGGAGACCCAGTACTTC. Translating it yields CASRVGGETQYF.

V usage is TRBV24-1 and J usage is TRBJ1-2; 7 nucleotides agree with TRBD1. The CDR3 totals 13 residues. Trimming took 11 bases from V and 4 from J; bases not matched to a gene: 9. Germline CDR1 KGHDR, CDR2 SFDVKD. The chain's CDR3 is CAISYGTAYGYTF. CDR3 sequence (DNA): TGTGCCATCTCCTACGGGACAGCCTATGGCTACACCTTC.

The V and J genes are TRBV25-1 and TRBJ1-1; perhaps TRBD1 as D (6 bases). This CDR3 comprises 13 residues. Trimming shortened V by 1 base and J by 10 bases, and 13 bases separated the two germline ends. Germline CDR1 is MGHDK and CDR2 is SYGVNS. CDR3 nucleotides: TGTGCCAGCAGTGAATTTGGAGGGGGGGGAGCTTTCTTT. As protein: CASSEFGGGGAFF.

The chain joins TRBV27 to TRBJ1-4; D uncertain. CDR1 and CDR2 from the germline V gene are MNHEY and SMNVEV (reference sequence). The CDR3 has 11 residues. V dropped 2 bases and J dropped 8 bases, with 3 bases sitting between them. In DNA, the CDR3 is TGTGCCAGCAGTTTAGGGGAAAAACTGTTTTTT. This codes for CASSLGEKLFF.

This rearrangement joins TRBV5-6 to TRBJ1-4; 10 nucleotides line up with TRBD1. This CDR3 is 14 amino acids long. The germline V gene encodes CDR1 SGHDT and CDR2 YYEEEE. J gave up 5 bases and V 3 bases, and 1 base lay outside the gene matches. CDR3 DNA sequence: TGTGCCAGCAGCTCGGACAGGGGGAATGAAAAACTGTTTTTT. Amino acid sequence: CASSSDRGNEKLFF. Combining the CDR3 with reference TRBV5-6 and TRBJ1-4 gives the whole variable domain DAGVTQSPTHLIKTRGQQVTLRCSPKSGHDTVSWYQQALGQGPQFIFQYYEEEERQRGNFPDRFSGHQFPNYSSELNVNALLLGDSALYLCASSSDRGNEKLFFGSGTQLSVL.

This sequence joins TRBV14 and TRBJ2-7, with TRBD2 identical over 11 bases. J was trimmed by 3 bases and V by 6 bases; bases with no gene match: 4. This CDR3 is built from 14 residues. Germline V CDR1 and CDR2: SGHDN, FVKESK. CDR3 sequence (DNA): TGTGCCAGCAGATCTAGCGGGGGGATCTACGAGCAGTACTTC. Encoded protein: CASRSSGGIYEQYF.

The chain couples TRBV12-3 or TRBV12-4 to TRBJ1-2; D may be TRBD1 (6 bases). The V end lost 8 bases, the J end lost 7 bases, and 14 bases lay between the germline ends. This CDR3 has 12 residues. The CDR3 DNA reads as TGTGCCAGCGGGGGGGCCGGGCTTGGCTACACCTTC. It specifies CASGGAGLGYTF.

The rearrangement uses TRBV5-1 and TRBJ2-2; D is tentatively TRBD1 or TRBD2 (5 bases each). V was clipped by 2 bases and J by 6 bases, with 23 bases between them. This CDR3 contains 18 residues. Looked up from germline, CDR1 is SGHRS and CDR2 is YFSETQ. DNA of the CDR3: TGCGCCAGCAGCTTTTACGAACTACGACCTTTGGGGGCCGGGGAGCTGTTTTTT. Protein product: CASSFYELRPLGAGELFF.

The sample holds one count of this clone. The chain is built from TRBV3-1 (or the pseudogene TRBV3-2) and TRBJ2-7; D possibly corresponds to TRBD1 (5 bases). Germline CDR1 LGHDT, CDR2 YNNKEL (reference sequence). V lost 1 base and J 1 base, leaving 11 bases between the germline ends. CDR3 length: 15 residues. CDR3 DNA: TGTGCCAGCAGCCAAGGAAGGCCAGGGTCCTACGAGCAGTACTTC. Residues: CASSQGRPGSYEQYF.

V and J are TRBV28 and TRBJ2-1, with D perhaps matching TRBD2 (5 bases). Per germline, CDR1 MDHEN and CDR2 SYDVKM. The CDR3 has 14 residues. V was trimmed by 1 base and J by 8 bases, leaving 12 bases between them. The CDR3 here is CASSLLSGKDEQFF. CDR3 nucleotides: TGTGCCAGCAGTTTATTATCGGGGAAGGATGAGCAGTTCTTC. The full variable domain, in which reference TRBV28 and TRBJ2-1 provide the parts outside the CDR3, is DVKVTQSSRYLVKRTGEKVFLECVQDMDHENMFWYRQDPGLGLRLIYFSYDVKMKEKGDIPEGYSVSREKKERFSLILESASTNQTSMYLCASSLLSGKDEQFFGPGTRLTVL.

V is TRBV5-6 and J is TRBJ2-1; D not certain. With 2 bases removed from V and 9 bases from J, the gap between germline ends came to 9 bases. The CDR3 covers 12 residues. Per the germline V gene, CDR1 is SGHDT and CDR2 is YYEEEE. CDR3 protein: CASSFSSSEQFF. CDR3 DNA sequence: TGTGCCAGCAGCTTTTCGTCGAGTGAGCAGTTCTTC.

This sequence joins TRBV11-3 and TRBJ1-2; possible D gene TRBD1, 5 bases. Between the trimmed V and J ends, which lost 5 bases and 7 bases, there was a span of 14 bases. The CDR3 is 13 amino acids. The germline V gene has CDR1 SGHNT and CDR2 YENEEA. The CDR3 spells CASSPGGGAGYTF. The CDR3 DNA reads as TGTGCCAGCAGCCCTGGCGGAGGGGCTGGCTACACCTTC.

The chain recombines TRBV7-9 with TRBJ1-6; no firm D call. Trimming shortened V by 1 base and J by 7 bases, and 5 bases separated the two germline ends. There are 13 residues in the CDR3. Germline V gene lookup returns CDR1 SEHNR and CDR2 FQNEAQ (reference sequence). CDR3 protein: CASSLEENSPLHF. The CDR3 DNA sequence: TGTGCCAGCAGCTTAGAGGAGAATTCACCCCTCCACTTT. The full variable domain, with the rest looked up from reference TRBV7-9 and TRBJ1-6, is DTGVSQNPRHKITKRGQNVTFRCDPISEHNRLYWYRQTLGQGPEFLTYFQNEAQLEKSRLLSDRFSAERPKGSFSTLEIQRTEQGDSAMYLCASSLEENSPLHFGNGTRLTVT.

The chain uses TRBV19 and TRBJ2-7; tentatively, D is TRBD2 (6 bases). Trimming cost V 5 bases and J 2 bases, with 16 bases left between them. The germline gives CDR1 LNHDA, CDR2 SQIVND (reference sequence). The CDR3 spans 15 residues. CDR3 sequence: CASSSAGGSPYEQYF. In DNA, the CDR3 is TGTGCCAGTAGTTCAGCAGGAGGGTCGCCCTACGAGCAGTACTTC. The whole variable domain, remainder taken from reference TRBV19 and TRBJ2-7, is DGGITQSPKYLFRKEGQNVTLSCEQNLNHDAMYWYRQDPGQGLRLIYYSQIVNDFQKGDIAEGYSVSREKKESFPLTVTSAQKNPTAFYLCASSSAGGSPYEQYFGPGTRLTVT.

Of note for this clone: Different DNA sequences within this sample yield the same CDR3. V is TRBV15 and J is TRBJ2-5; D unresolved. The CDR3 is 13 residues long. V gave up 0 bases and J gave up 5 bases, with 7 bases separating them. Germline values: CDR1 LNHNV, CDR2 YYDKDF (reference sequence). The chain's CDR3 is CATSRDGRETQYF. Written as DNA, the CDR3 is TGTGCCACCAGCAGAGATGGGCGGGAGACCCAGTACTTC.

The chain uses TRBV2 and TRBJ2-2, with D possibly TRBD2 on 6 matching bases. CDR1 and CDR2 from the germline V gene are SNHLY and FYNNEI. The CDR3 is 15 residues long. V lost 8 bases and J lost 6, with 19 bases in between. The CDR3 is CASDSVRERAGELFF. The CDR3, as DNA: TGTGCCAGCGATAGTGTACGGGAGCGAGCCGGGGAGCTGTTTTTT.

The chain joins TRBV29-1 to TRBJ2-7; tentatively, D is TRBD1 (7 bases). CDR3 length: 13 residues. Germline lookup yields CDR1 SQVTM and CDR2 ANQGSEA. Trimming removed 7 bases from V and 1 base from J, with 14 bases in between. CDR3 bases: TGCAGCGCCGGGAGACAGGGTTCCTACGAGCAGTACTTC. Its protein is CSAGRQGSYEQYF.

This chain uses TRBV5-6 with TRBJ2-7; 10 bases agree with TRBD1. Germline CDR1 and CDR2: SGHDT and YYEEEE. Trimming cost V 3 bases and J 5 bases; bases outside gene matches: 5. The CDR3 length is 14 residues. CDR3 protein: CASSSGQGFNEQYF. The CDR3 DNA sequence: TGTGCCAGCAGCTCGGGACAGGGGTTCAACGAGCAGTACTTC. The full variable domain, completed using reference TRBV5-6 and TRBJ2-7, is DAGVTQSPTHLIKTRGQQVTLRCSPKSGHDTVSWYQQALGQGPQFIFQYYEEEERQRGNFPDRFSGHQFPNYSSELNVNALLLGDSALYLCASSSGQGFNEQYFGPGTRLTVT.

DNA of the CDR3: TGTGCCAGCAGGGAGGTTCCTGAGTCAGACTACGAGCAGTACTTC. Translated, it gives CASREVPESDYEQYF. The J gene is TRBJ2-7, the V gene TRBV21-1; TRBD2 is taken as the D call from the table, unchecked against the DNA. TRBV21-1 is deemed a pseudogene. The CDR3 contains 15 residues.

The V and J genes are TRBV27 and TRBJ1-6; 7 nucleotides align to TRBD1. This CDR3 contains 14 residues. CDR1 and CDR2 from the germline V gene are MNHEY and SMNVEV (reference sequence). The V and J ends lost 4 bases and 9 bases, in that order; junction bases with no gene match: 6. The CDR3 loop is CASSWDSERSPLHF. The CDR3 coding sequence is TGTGCCAGCAGTTGGGACAGCGAGCGTTCACCCCTCCACTTT.

V usage is TRBV28 and J usage is TRBJ1-1; D remains unclear. The CDR3 covers 13 residues. The V gene lost 7 bases and the J gene lost 3 bases, with 12 bases spanning the gap. Germline CDR1 reads MDHEN; CDR2 reads SYDVKM. The CDR3 is CASNVRDYTEAFF. CDR3 DNA sequence: TGTGCCAGCAATGTTCGAGATTACACTGAAGCTTTCTTT.

The genes are TRBV7-3 and TRBJ1-2; 7 bases fit TRBD1. Looked up from germline, CDR1 is SGHTA and CDR2 is FQGTGA. The CDR3 loop spans 16 amino acids. Trimming cost V 5 bases and J 1 base; bases outside gene matches: 10. CDR3 protein: CASSPGTADLNYGYTF. As DNA, the CDR3 is TGTGCCAGCAGCCCCGGGACAGCCGACCTTAACTATGGCTACACCTTC. The full variable domain, with the rest looked up from reference TRBV7-3 and TRBJ1-2, is GAGVSQTPSNKVTEKGKYVELRCDPISGHTALYWYRQSLGQGPEFLIYFQGTGAADDSGLPNDRFFAVRPEGSVSTLKIQRTERGDSAVYLCASSPGTADLNYGYTFGSGTRLTVV.

This clone showed up just a few times. The J gene is TRBJ2-5, the V gene TRBV7-6; D unclear. This CDR3 contains 16 residues. Germline V gives CDR1 SGHVS, CDR2 FNYEAQ. The V gene lost 0 bases and the J gene lost 1 base, with 12 bases spanning the gap. CDR3 DNA sequence: TGTGCCAGCAGCTTAGCTCCTGCCGGTGGCCAAGAGACCCAGTACTTC. Its translation is CASSLAPAGGQETQYF.

The chain employs TRBV5-4 and TRBJ1-1; TRBD1 agrees at 8 bases. CDR3 length equals 15 residues. Germline loops: CDR1 SGHNT, CDR2 YYREEE (reference sequence). After removal of 3 bases from V and 6 bases from J, the junction contained 10 bases not matched to a gene. CDR3 region: CASSSRAGGDSEAFF. Written as DNA, the CDR3 is TGTGCCAGCAGCTCTCGCGCAGGGGGCGATTCTGAAGCTTTCTTT.